The rows below give T cell receptor beta chains drawn from one sample of a study of Graves' ophthalmopathy and Graves' hyperthyroidism. Using its own MiXCR run on the multiplex PCR reads, TCRdb lists one record per CDR3 protein. The table has around 1.1 million distinct CDR3 sequences, 35% to 40% seen once. The sequencing sample was made of peripheral blood or thyroid tissue (not recorded which). All receptors derive from an adult man with Graves' hyperthyroidism. Each CDR3 is given with its conserved first and last residue. The D gene is left open where the match is weak. The size entry is marked missing in some rows and otherwise reads once, few, many or a size class.

clone size	D gene	V gene	J gene	CDR3 protein	CDR3 DNA
-	TRBD2	TRBV2	TRBJ2-2	CARLLAGRGTGELFF	TGTGCCAGGCTTCTAGCGGGACGCGGCACCGGGGAGCTGTTTTTT
-	-	TRBV7-9	TRBJ1-2	CASQKEGLVNYGYTF	TGTGCCAGCCAGAAAGAGGGGCTGGTCAACTATGGCTACACCTTC
-	TRBD1	TRBV10-3	TRBJ2-7	CAISETRQGPYEQYF	TGTGCCATCAGTGAGACAAGACAGGGGCCTTACGAGCAGTACTTC
-	TRBD1	TRBV7-3	TRBJ2-5	CASSWLPGQILRLNRETQYF	TGTGCCAGCAGCTGGCTTCCGGGACAGATTTTACGATTAAACAGGGAGACCCAGTACTTC
many	TRBD1	TRBV7-9	TRBJ2-7	CASGTGGEQYF	TGTGCCAGCGGGACAGGGGGAGAGCAGTACTTC
-	-	TRBV20-1	TRBJ1-1	CSARGGRGMNTEAFF	TGCAGTGCTAGAGGGGGCAGGGGTATGAACACTGAAGCTTTCTTT
many	-	TRBV10-3	TRBJ2-7	CAIREREGSYEQYF	TGTGCCATCAGGGAGAGAGAGGGCTCCTACGAGCAGTACTTC
-	-	TRBV11-1	TRBJ2-7	CASSRRPGVGRYEQYF	TGTGCCAGCAGCCGAAGGCCAGGGGTCGGGCGCTACGAGCAGTACTTC
many	-	TRBV7-2	TRBJ2-5	CASTLSGSGTQYF	TGTGCCAGCACCCTAAGCGGTTCGGGGACCCAGTACTTC
-	TRBD1	TRBV7-8	TRBJ2-7	CASSLPRQGAEQYF	TGTGCCAGCAGCTTACCCCGGCAGGGGGCCGAGCAGTACTTC
-	-	TRBV12-3/TRBV12-4	TRBJ1-5	CASSYLASQPQHF	TGTGCCAGCAGTTACTTGGCGAGTCAGCCCCAGCATTTT
few	-	TRBV7-3	TRBJ1-2	CADPRGHGYTF	TGTGCCGACCCCCGGGGGCATGGCTACACCTTC
many	TRBD1	TRBV6-2/TRBV6-3	TRBJ2-5	CASSSIDRGGDF	TGTGCCAGCAGTTCGATTGACAGGGGAGGCGACTTC
-	-	TRBV6-5	TRBJ1-2	CANRESGGYTF	TGTGCCAACCGTGAGTCTGGGGGCTACACCTTC
many	-	TRBV3-1	TRBJ2-7	CASSQAGEQYF	TGTGCCAGCAGCCAGGCGGGGGAGCAGTACTTC
many	TRBD1	TRBV29-1	TRBJ2-5	CSVKKTGGYQETQYF	TGCAGCGTGAAGAAGACAGGGGGGTACCAAGAGACCCAGTACTTC
-	-	TRBV4-3	TRBJ2-5	CASSQVPIQETQYF	TGCGCCAGCAGCCAAGTGCCGATTCAAGAGACCCAGTACTTC
many	-	TRBV29-1	TRBJ1-2	CSVDIPNYGYTF	TGCAGCGTTGACATTCCTAACTATGGCTACACCTTC
many	-	TRBV7-2	TRBJ1-4	CASSLGGGGPAEKLFF	TGTGCCAGCAGCTTAGGGGGAGGTGGACCGGCGGAAAAACTGTTTTTT
few	-	TRBV15	TRBJ2-7	CATSSYILAGEQYF	TGTGCCACCAGCAGCTACATACTAGCAGGCGAGCAGTACTTC
-	-	TRBV29-1	TRBJ2-6	CSVPLANVLTF	TGCAGCGTCCCCTTGGCCAACGTCCTGACTTTC
many	-	TRBV25-1	TRBJ1-6	CASKQTGANSPLHF	TGTGCCAGCAAACAGACAGGTGCTAATTCACCCCTCCACTTT
-	TRBD1	TRBV7-6	TRBJ2-2	CASSLVTGEFTGELFF	TGTGCCAGCAGCTTAGTGACAGGGGAATTCACCGGGGAGCTGTTTTTT
-	-	TRBV7-2	TRBJ2-7	CASSQAVTRGAYEQYF	TGCGCCAGCAGCCAAGCAGTCACCCGGGGGGCGTACGAGCAGTACTTC
-	TRBD1	TRBV5-4	TRBJ2-7	CASSLAGTGPPSEQYF	TGTGCCAGCAGCTTGGCTGGGACAGGCCCTCCTTCCGAGCAGTACTTC
-	-	TRBV5-6	TRBJ2-7	CASSQEVGYEQYF	TGTGCCAGCAGCCAGGAGGTGGGTTACGAGCAGTACTTC
many	TRBD1	TRBV2	TRBJ2-7	CASSYQDRTTYEQYF	TGTGCCAGCAGCTACCAGGACAGGACAACTTACGAGCAGTACTTC
-	TRBD1	TRBV6-4	TRBJ1-5	CASSVQGGESQPQHF	TGTGCCAGCAGTGTACAGGGGGGAGAGAGTCAGCCCCAGCATTTT
many	-	TRBV7-2	TRBJ1-5	CASSHSQGWGNYQPQHF	TGTGCCAGCAGCCATTCACAGGGTTGGGGAAACTATCAGCCCCAGCATTTT
-	TRBD1	TRBV24-1	TRBJ1-2	CATSERTGGRDGYTF	TGTGCCACCAGTGAAAGGACAGGGGGTAGGGATGGCTACACCTTC
-	-	TRBV18	TRBJ2-7	CASSPPSSTKYEQYF	TGTGCCAGCTCACCACCGTCTAGCACCAAATACGAGCAGTACTTC